Listed here are 7 T cell receptor beta chains from one sample, sequenced in a study of blood T cell repertoires in COVID-19. Generated by immunoSEQ multiplex PCR, the TCRdb table keeps only in-frame clones and is missing some. The repertoire has 95,000 or so clones, 75% to 90% of them found once; the top ten carry 3% to 4%. Sequencing used peripheral blood. The receptors were gathered from a woman aged 70-85 years with acute or convalescent COVID-19.

This chain links TRBV18 with TRBJ2-3; 8 bases align to TRBD1. Germline values: CDR1 KGHSH, CDR2 LQKENI. After removal of 4 bases from V and 4 bases from J, the junction contained 7 bases not matched to a gene. There are 15 residues in the CDR3. The DNA of the CDR3 is TGTGCCAGCTCACTCCGCGACAGGGGCCCAGATACGCAGTATTTT. It encodes CASSLRDRGPDTQYF.

This clone was picked up one time. The chain carries TRBV19 and TRBJ2-7, with 11 bases matching TRBD2. The CDR3 sequence is 14 residues long. J lost 4 bases, V lost 6 bases, and 5 bases had no gene match. From germline, CDR1 is LNHDA and CDR2 SQIVND (reference sequence). The CDR3 nucleotides read TGTGCCAGTAGCGACACTAGCGGGAGATACGAGCAGTACTTC. Protein sequence: CASSDTSGRYEQYF.

The V call is TRBV5-6, the J call TRBJ2-1; TRBD2 aligns across 15 bases. In germline, CDR1 is SGHDT, CDR2 YYEEEE. CDR3 length equals 19 residues. Trimming at V came to 4 bases and at J to 1 base, leaving 9 bases not matched to a gene. The CDR3: CASSPTGTSGRISYNEQFF. The CDR3 bases are TGTGCCAGCAGCCCGACCGGGACTAGCGGGAGGATTTCCTACAATGAGCAGTTCTTC.

The chain recombines TRBV4-2 with TRBJ2-6; D is ambiguous. CDR3 length: 15 amino acids. Trimming shortened V by 1 base and J by 0 bases, and 4 bases separated the two germline ends. CDR1 and CDR2 (germline): LGHNA, YNFKEQ. CDR3 nucleotide sequence: TGTGCCAGCAGCCAAGGAGACTCTGGGGCCAACGTCCTGACTTTC. Residues: CASSQGDSGANVLTF.

J is TRBJ1-2 and V is TRBV2; D not certain. Germline loops: CDR1 SNHLY, CDR2 FYNNEI. V was pared by 4 bases and J by 5 bases, with 11 bases between. The CDR3 loop spans 13 amino acids. This CDR3 is CASSVQTRYGYTF. The CDR3 DNA reads as TGTGCCAGCAGTGTACAGACAAGATATGGCTACACCTTC.

This chain links TRBV9 with TRBJ2-1; no reliable D call. V lost 3 bases and J lost 7, with 5 bases in between. Germline CDR1 and CDR2: SGDLS and YYNGEE. This CDR3 has 11 residues. CDR3 coding DNA: TGTGCCAGCAGCGAACGGAATGAGCAGTTCTTC. Encoded protein: CASSERNEQFF.

The CDR3 coding sequence is TGTGCCAGCAGTTTGCTCGGGGGGTCCCGCCCGGGTGAGCAGTACTTC. Its protein product is CASSLLGGSRPGEQYF. The chain is built from TRBV28 and TRBJ2-7; 7 bases map to TRBD2. The length of the CDR3 is 16 residues. V shed 3 bases, J shed 7 bases, and the junction held 15 bases outside the gene matches. Looked up from germline, CDR1 is MDHEN and CDR2 is SYDVKM.